This is a list of T cell receptor beta chains from one sample in a study of blood T cell repertoires in COVID-19. The table came from immunoSEQ multiplex PCR; TCRdb's copy has only in-frame clones and leaves some out. The data show about 200,000 clones, almost 90% seen once. Sequencing was carried out using peripheral blood. Receptor source: a man in his late teens or twenties with active or convalescent COVID-19. CDR3s include the opening cysteine and the closing phenylalanine or tryptophan. The order of the fields is clone size, J gene, V gene, D gene, CDR3 protein, CDR3 DNA. A D gene is named only where the DNA matches it firmly. Rows give clone size only sometimes, using once, few, many, or a class for an expanded clone.

clone size: NA; J gene: TRBJ1-5; V gene: TRBV12-3/TRBV12-4; D gene: NA; CDR3 protein: CASSFGQHQPQHF; CDR3 DNA: TGTGCCAGCAGTTTTGGGCAGCATCAGCCCCAGCATTTT
clone size: NA; J gene: TRBJ1-5; V gene: TRBV7-6; D gene: NA; CDR3 protein: CASSLGGTNQPQHF; CDR3 DNA: TGTGCCAGCAGCTTGGGAGGGACCAATCAGCCCCAGCATTTT
clone size: NA; J gene: TRBJ2-5; V gene: TRBV24-1; D gene: TRBD2; CDR3 protein: CATSAASGATQYF; CDR3 DNA: TGTGCCACCTCGGCTGCTAGCGGAGCGACCCAGTACTTC
clone size: NA; J gene: TRBJ2-7; V gene: TRBV30; D gene: NA; CDR3 protein: CAWEQGAEQYF; CDR3 DNA: TGTGCCTGGGAACAGGGTGCCGAGCAGTACTTC
clone size: once; J gene: TRBJ2-2; V gene: TRBV11-3; D gene: NA; CDR3 protein: CASSPQAGFPGELFF; CDR3 DNA: TGTGCCAGCAGCCCACAGGCTGGTTTCCCCGGGGAGCTGTTTTTT
clone size: once; J gene: TRBJ2-3; V gene: TRBV7-9; D gene: NA; CDR3 protein: CASSPSVGGVVDTQYF; CDR3 DNA: TGTGCCAGCAGCCCTTCCGTAGGGGGGGTGGTAGATACGCAGTATTTT
clone size: NA; J gene: TRBJ1-1; V gene: TRBV19; D gene: TRBD1; CDR3 protein: CASSVTGGYTEAFF; CDR3 DNA: TGTGCCAGTAGTGTGACAGGGGGGTACACTGAAGCTTTCTTT
clone size: NA; J gene: TRBJ1-1; V gene: TRBV11-1; D gene: NA; CDR3 protein: CASSPGSGDNLGAFF; CDR3 DNA: TGTGCCAGCAGCCCAGGATCTGGGGACAACCTCGGAGCTTTCTTT
clone size: NA; J gene: TRBJ1-4; V gene: TRBV6-6; D gene: TRBD1; CDR3 protein: CASSRQGLNEKLFF; CDR3 DNA: TGTGCCAGCAGTAGACAGGGACTTAATGAAAAACTGTTTTTT
clone size: NA; J gene: TRBJ2-7; V gene: TRBV19; D gene: NA; CDR3 protein: CASSPGQISYEQYF; CDR3 DNA: TGTGCCAGTAGTCCAGGACAAATCTCGTACGAGCAGTACTTC
clone size: NA; J gene: TRBJ1-2; V gene: TRBV29-1; D gene: TRBD1; CDR3 protein: CSVGATGGLSTF; CDR3 DNA: TGCAGCGTTGGTGCGACAGGGGGACTGAGCACCTTC
clone size: NA; J gene: TRBJ1-2; V gene: TRBV6-2/TRBV6-3; D gene: NA; CDR3 protein: CASSRTSYGYTF; CDR3 DNA: TGTGCCAGCAGCAGGACAAGCTATGGCTACACCTTC
clone size: NA; J gene: TRBJ2-1; V gene: TRBV6-5; D gene: TRBD2; CDR3 protein: CASGRESRSEQFF; CDR3 DNA: TGTGCCAGCGGGCGGGAGAGTAGGAGTGAGCAGTTCTTC
clone size: NA; J gene: TRBJ1-2; V gene: TRBV19; D gene: NA; CDR3 protein: CASSIVGEDYGYTF; CDR3 DNA: TGTGCCAGTAGTATAGTCGGTGAAGACTATGGCTACACCTTC
clone size: NA; J gene: TRBJ2-7; V gene: TRBV6-6; D gene: NA; CDR3 protein: CASSDPGDISYEQYF; CDR3 DNA: TGTGCCAGCAGTGACCCCGGGGACATTTCCTACGAGCAGTACTTC
clone size: NA; J gene: TRBJ1-6; V gene: TRBV30; D gene: NA; CDR3 protein: CAWTDRQPAPNSPLHF; CDR3 DNA: TGTGCCTGGACCGATAGACAGCCGGCCCCAAATTCACCCCTCCACTTT
clone size: NA; J gene: TRBJ2-7; V gene: TRBV4-1; D gene: TRBD1; CDR3 protein: CASSLRQGLGEQYF; CDR3 DNA: TGCGCCAGCAGCCTACGACAGGGGCTCGGCGAGCAGTACTTC
clone size: NA; J gene: TRBJ2-2; V gene: TRBV9; D gene: NA; CDR3 protein: CASSVQFGQGNTGELFF; CDR3 DNA: TGTGCCAGCAGCGTCCAATTCGGGCAGGGGAACACCGGGGAGCTGTTTTTT
clone size: NA; J gene: TRBJ1-1; V gene: TRBV14; D gene: NA; CDR3 protein: CASSQDPEAYTEAFF; CDR3 DNA: TGTGCCAGCAGCCAAGATCCTGAGGCTTACACTGAAGCTTTCTTT
clone size: NA; J gene: TRBJ2-5; V gene: TRBV3-1/TRBV3-2; D gene: TRBD2; CDR3 protein: CASSQSRGGETQYF; CDR3 DNA: TGTGCCAGCAGCCAATCTAGGGGAGGGGAGACCCAGTACTTC
clone size: NA; J gene: TRBJ1-2; V gene: TRBV2; D gene: TRBD1; CDR3 protein: CASSEGTGNYGYTF; CDR3 DNA: TGTGCCAGCAGTGAAGGGACAGGGAACTATGGCTACACCTTC
clone size: NA; J gene: TRBJ2-6; V gene: TRBV5-6; D gene: NA; CDR3 protein: CASSLYTSGANVLTF; CDR3 DNA: TGTGCCAGCAGCTTATACACCTCTGGGGCCAACGTCCTGACTTTC
clone size: NA; J gene: TRBJ1-5; V gene: TRBV30; D gene: NA; CDR3 protein: CAWSRTDNQPQHF; CDR3 DNA: TGTGCCTGGAGTAGGACAGACAATCAGCCCCAGCATTTT
clone size: NA; J gene: TRBJ2-7; V gene: TRBV4-1; D gene: NA; CDR3 protein: CASSQTDRGLSSYEQYF; CDR3 DNA: TGCGCCAGCAGCCAGACCGACCGGGGTCTGAGCTCCTACGAGCAGTACTTC
clone size: NA; J gene: TRBJ2-3; V gene: TRBV14; D gene: NA; CDR3 protein: CASSPGAGGTDTQYF; CDR3 DNA: TGTGCCAGCAGCCCTGGAGCAGGGGGCACAGATACGCAGTATTTT
clone size: NA; J gene: TRBJ1-2; V gene: TRBV4-2; D gene: TRBD1; CDR3 protein: CASSQETGTSSYGYTF; CDR3 DNA: TGTGCCAGCAGCCAAGAGACAGGGACATCGAGCTATGGCTACACCTTC
clone size: NA; J gene: TRBJ2-7; V gene: TRBV5-1; D gene: NA; CDR3 protein: CASSPLRSYEQYF; CDR3 DNA: TGCGCCAGCAGCCCACTCCGATCCTACGAGCAGTACTTC
clone size: NA; J gene: TRBJ1-3; V gene: TRBV6-5; D gene: TRBD1; CDR3 protein: CASRRQGIDGNTIYF; CDR3 DNA: TGTGCCAGCAGGCGACAGGGTATCGATGGAAACACCATATATTTT
clone size: few; J gene: TRBJ1-2; V gene: TRBV5-1; D gene: TRBD1; CDR3 protein: CASSLYRGDGYTF; CDR3 DNA: TGCGCCAGCAGCTTGTACAGGGGCGATGGCTACACCTTC
clone size: NA; J gene: TRBJ2-3; V gene: TRBV7-2; D gene: NA; CDR3 protein: CASSTEGGDLSTDTQYF; CDR3 DNA: TGTGCCAGCAGCACAGAAGGGGGGGACTTGAGCACAGATACGCAGTATTTT
clone size: NA; J gene: TRBJ1-4; V gene: TRBV5-1; D gene: TRBD1; CDR3 protein: CASRTGTAFFNEKLFF; CDR3 DNA: TGCGCCAGCAGGACCGGGACAGCCTTTTTTAATGAAAAACTGTTTTTT
clone size: NA; J gene: TRBJ2-7; V gene: TRBV24-1; D gene: TRBD1; CDR3 protein: CASLPDREDEQYF; CDR3 DNA: TGTGCCTCTCTACCGGACAGGGAGGACGAGCAGTACTTC
clone size: once; J gene: TRBJ2-7; V gene: TRBV25-1; D gene: TRBD1; CDR3 protein: CASMVPGQSYEQYF; CDR3 DNA: TGTGCCAGCATGGTCCCGGGACAGAGCTACGAGCAGTACTTC
clone size: NA; J gene: TRBJ2-2; V gene: TRBV9; D gene: NA; CDR3 protein: CASSVSEFGGELFF; CDR3 DNA: TGTGCCAGCAGCGTAAGCGAGTTCGGCGGGGAGCTGTTTTTT
clone size: once; J gene: TRBJ1-1; V gene: TRBV14; D gene: NA; CDR3 protein: CASSQAWAGAFF; CDR3 DNA: TGTGCCAGCAGCCAAGCCTGGGCTGGAGCTTTCTTT
clone size: NA; J gene: TRBJ1-1; V gene: TRBV10-3; D gene: NA; CDR3 protein: CAISLSIENTEAFF; CDR3 DNA: TGTGCCATCAGTCTCAGTATTGAGAACACTGAAGCTTTCTTT
clone size: few; J gene: TRBJ2-7; V gene: TRBV5-1; D gene: NA; CDR3 protein: CASSSQASSYEQYF; CDR3 DNA: TGCGCCAGCAGCTCGCAGGCCAGCTCCTACGAGCAGTACTTC
clone size: NA; J gene: TRBJ2-1; V gene: TRBV6-2/TRBV6-3; D gene: NA; CDR3 protein: CASSRRETRFF; CDR3 DNA: TGTGCCAGCAGTCGGAGAGAAACGCGGTTCTTC
clone size: NA; J gene: TRBJ1-3; V gene: TRBV11-2; D gene: NA; CDR3 protein: CASSLAQEPGNTIYF; CDR3 DNA: TGTGCCAGCAGCTTAGCCCAGGAACCTGGAAACACCATATATTTT
clone size: NA; J gene: TRBJ2-5; V gene: TRBV7-2; D gene: TRBD2; CDR3 protein: CASSPSLAGARETQYF; CDR3 DNA: TGTGCCAGCAGCCCGTCTCTAGCGGGAGCGAGGGAGACCCAGTACTTC
clone size: NA; J gene: TRBJ2-3; V gene: TRBV5-1; D gene: NA; CDR3 protein: CASSLDKYTDTQYF; CDR3 DNA: TGCGCCAGCAGCCTGGACAAATACACAGATACGCAGTATTTT
clone size: NA; J gene: TRBJ1-2; V gene: TRBV2; D gene: TRBD1; CDR3 protein: CASTKAGTGDGLGYGYTF; CDR3 DNA: TGTGCCAGCACCAAGGCGGGGACAGGGGACGGTTTAGGCTATGGCTACACCTTC
clone size: once; J gene: TRBJ2-7; V gene: TRBV13; D gene: TRBD1; CDR3 protein: CASSKWDSKNYEQYF; CDR3 DNA: TGTGCCAGCAGCAAATGGGACAGTAAAAACTACGAGCAGTACTTC
clone size: once; J gene: TRBJ1-5; V gene: TRBV6-2/TRBV6-3; D gene: TRBD1; CDR3 protein: CASSYAPDRAQPQHF; CDR3 DNA: TGTGCCAGCAGTTACGCCCCCGACAGGGCTCAGCCCCAGCATTTT
clone size: NA; J gene: TRBJ1-1; V gene: TRBV18; D gene: NA; CDR3 protein: CASSGGRDTEAFF; CDR3 DNA: TGTGCCAGCTCGGGGGGGAGGGACACTGAAGCTTTCTTT
clone size: NA; J gene: TRBJ1-4; V gene: TRBV6-1; D gene: NA; CDR3 protein: CASSVLNGVATNEKLFF; CDR3 DNA: TGTGCCAGCAGTGTACTCAACGGAGTTGCAACTAATGAAAAACTGTTTTTT
clone size: NA; J gene: TRBJ1-1; V gene: TRBV5-1; D gene: TRBD1; CDR3 protein: CASTLGDRDETEAFF; CDR3 DNA: TGCGCCAGCACCCTCGGAGACAGGGATGAGACTGAAGCTTTCTTT
clone size: NA; J gene: TRBJ1-2; V gene: TRBV6-5; D gene: TRBD1; CDR3 protein: CASSRGQGGYGYTF; CDR3 DNA: TGTGCCAGCAGCCGTGGACAGGGAGGCTATGGCTACACCTTC
clone size: NA; J gene: TRBJ2-2; V gene: TRBV24-1; D gene: TRBD1; CDR3 protein: CARLTGGLTGELFF; CDR3 DNA: TGTGCCAGGCTCACAGGGGGGTTAACCGGGGAGCTGTTTTTT
clone size: NA; J gene: TRBJ1-1; V gene: TRBV5-1; D gene: NA; CDR3 protein: CASSLVGDMNTEAFF; CDR3 DNA: TGCGCCAGCAGCTTGGTCGGGGACATGAACACTGAAGCTTTCTTT
clone size: NA; J gene: TRBJ2-7; V gene: TRBV11-2; D gene: TRBD1; CDR3 protein: CASSQNRDSGAYEQYF; CDR3 DNA: TGTGCCAGCAGCCAGAACCGGGACAGTGGGGCCTACGAGCAGTACTTC
clone size: few; J gene: TRBJ2-2; V gene: TRBV28; D gene: TRBD2; CDR3 protein: CASSPTKREGLDTGELFF; CDR3 DNA: TGTGCCAGCAGCCCTACTAAGCGGGAGGGCCTTGACACCGGGGAGCTGTTTTTT
clone size: NA; J gene: TRBJ1-2; V gene: TRBV7-8; D gene: NA; CDR3 protein: CASSLNRATSGYTF; CDR3 DNA: TGTGCCAGCAGCTTAAACAGGGCGACGTCGGGCTACACCTTC
clone size: NA; J gene: TRBJ1-2; V gene: TRBV5-1; D gene: TRBD1; CDR3 protein: CASSLVAGGRGYTF; CDR3 DNA: TGCGCCAGCAGCTTGGTGGCAGGGGGTCGTGGCTACACCTTC
clone size: NA; J gene: TRBJ2-2; V gene: TRBV14; D gene: NA; CDR3 protein: CASSLQGNTGELFF; CDR3 DNA: TGTGCCAGCAGCCTACAGGGGAACACCGGGGAGCTGTTTTTT
clone size: NA; J gene: TRBJ1-2; V gene: TRBV28; D gene: NA; CDR3 protein: CASSLFGGNYGYTF; CDR3 DNA: TGTGCCAGCAGTTTATTCGGGGGTAACTATGGCTACACCTTC
clone size: NA; J gene: TRBJ1-1; V gene: TRBV9; D gene: TRBD1; CDR3 protein: CASSVAPGGPDAFF; CDR3 DNA: TGTGCCAGCAGCGTTGCCCCAGGGGGTCCTGACGCTTTCTTT
clone size: once; J gene: TRBJ2-2; V gene: TRBV24-1; D gene: NA; CDR3 protein: CATSDWGDANTGELFF; CDR3 DNA: TGTGCCACCAGTGATTGGGGGGACGCGAACACCGGGGAGCTGTTTTTT
clone size: NA; J gene: TRBJ1-6; V gene: TRBV3-1/TRBV3-2; D gene: TRBD1; CDR3 protein: CASRKTGEGSPLHF; CDR3 DNA: TGTGCCAGCAGGAAGACAGGGGAAGGCTCACCCCTCCACTTT